Listed here are 24 T cell receptor beta chains from one sample, sequenced in a study of response to subunit inactivated influenza vaccine. TCRdb recomputed calls from the RT-PCR reads with MiXCR, one row per CDR3 protein. The sample records about 240,000 distinct CDR3 sequences, more than 9% being singletons. The source was non-naive T cells sorted from PBMCs, collected 14 days before vaccination. All receptors come from a man aged 45-65 years who received an inactivated influenza vaccine.

This clonotype showed up just a few times. V gene TRBV20-1 combines with J gene TRBJ1-5; D is unresolved. The CDR3 sequence is 16 residues long. CDR1 and CDR2 from the germline V gene are DFQATT and SNEGSKA (reference sequence). The germline V and J ends were trimmed by 0 bases and 0 bases, with 12 bases remaining between them. The CDR3 sequence: CSARDGGRGSNQPQHF. The DNA of the CDR3 is TGCAGTGCTAGAGATGGCGGGCGGGGTAGCAATCAGCCCCAGCATTTT.

The rearrangement joins TRBV12-3 or TRBV12-4 to TRBJ2-7, with 11 bases that match TRBD2. With 7 bases clipped from V and 0 bases from J, the junction kept 5 bases outside the gene matches. This CDR3 region has 15 residues. CDR3 in DNA: TGTGCCAGCAACCTAGCGGGGGGCCCCTCCTACGAGCAGTACTTC. Amino acids: CASNLAGGPSYEQYF.

J is TRBJ2-3 and V is TRBV6-5; 7 bases line up with TRBD1. Losses at the gene ends were 5 bases for V and 5 bases for J; bases not matched to a gene: 10. The CDR3 is made up of 15 amino acids. The V gene's germline CDR1 is MNHEY and CDR2 SVGAGI. Written as DNA, the CDR3 is TGTGCCAGCAGTACCGACAGGGTATGGGGAGATACGCAGTATTTT. This encodes CASSTDRVWGDTQYF.

The V and J genes are TRBV3-1 and TRBJ1-4, with TRBD1 matching 7 bases. The CDR3 has 15 amino acids. Looked up from germline, CDR1 is LGHDT and CDR2 is YNNKEL (reference sequence). Losses at the gene ends were 3 bases for V and 6 bases for J; bases not matched to a gene: 7. CDR3 residues: CASSHGRGSDEKLFF. The CDR3 region has the DNA TGTGCCAGCAGCCACGGCAGGGGGTCCGATGAAAAACTGTTTTTT.

V and J are TRBV12-3 or TRBV12-4 and TRBJ2-2; D remains unclear. The ends were cut back, 4 bases at V and 2 bases at J, with 8 bases in the middle. The CDR3 covers 14 residues. CDR3 sequence (DNA): TGTGCCAGCAGTTCCGCGGATAACACCGGGGAGCTGTTTTTT. This codes for CASSSADNTGELFF.

The chain has TRBV19 and TRBJ2-2; perhaps TRBD1 as D (5 bases). CDR1 LNHDA and CDR2 SQIVND come from the germline V gene (reference sequence). V was shortened by 7 bases and J by 5 bases, with 11 bases between the two germline ends. The length of the CDR3 is 13 residues. For the CDR3, the DNA is TGTGCCAGTACCCAGGGAAGGACCGGGGAGCTGTTTTTT. It specifies CASTQGRTGELFF.

This clonotype came up a few times. The V gene is TRBV5-1, the J gene TRBJ1-1; D possibly corresponds to TRBD1 (5 bases). Trimming left V 0 bases short and J 1 base short, with 10 bases between. The CDR3 extends over 15 amino acids. From germline, CDR1 is SGHRS and CDR2 YFSETQ. The DNA of the CDR3 is TGCGCCAGCAGCTTGGGACAGCTAGCGAACACTGAAGCTTTCTTT. Its translation is CASSLGQLANTEAFF.

This clonotype was found a few times. The chain carries TRBV11-2 and TRBJ2-4; D remains ambiguous. The CDR3 has 13 amino acids. From germline, CDR1 is SGHAT and CDR2 FQNNGV. V was cut by 6 bases and J by 10 bases, with 16 bases left in between. CDR3: CASSEFSKGIQYF. The CDR3 DNA follows: TGTGCCAGCAGTGAGTTCTCAAAAGGAATTCAGTACTTC. Full variable domain (missing parts from reference TRBV11-2 and TRBJ2-4): EAGVAQSPRYKIIEKRQSVAFWCNPISGHATLYWYQQILGQGPKLLIQFQNNGVVDDSQLPKDRFSAERLKGVDSTLKIQPAKLEDSAVYLCASSEFSKGIQYFGAGTRLSVL.

This rearrangement joins TRBV4-1 to TRBJ2-7, with 9 positions matching TRBD2. V dropped 1 base and J dropped 3; count of bases not matched to a gene: 10. Germline CDR1 and CDR2: MGHRA and YSYEKL. This CDR3 is 17 amino acids long. CDR3 nucleotides: TGCGCCAGCAGCCAAGTTCCCTCTAGCGGGGCTTACTACGAGCAGTACTTC. This encodes CASSQVPSSGAYYEQYF.

The chain carries TRBV6-1 and TRBJ2-3; 7 nucleotides agree with TRBD2. Germline trimming cut 9 bases from V and 0 bases from J; bases unmatched to any gene: 12. CDR1 and CDR2 (germline): MNHNS, SASEGT. The CDR3 runs to 16 residues. The CDR3 nucleotides read TGTGCCAGTCCCAGACATAGCGGGCAAAGCACAGATACGCAGTATTTT. This encodes CASPRHSGQSTDTQYF.

V usage is TRBV6-1 and J usage is TRBJ2-1, with D tentatively TRBD1 (6 bases). The CDR3 contains 15 residues. CDR1 is MNHNS, CDR2 SASEGT, per germline. The V end lost 7 bases, the J end lost 0 bases, and 13 bases lay between the germline ends. This chain's CDR3 is CASNNRVSSYNEQFF. DNA of the CDR3: TGTGCCAGCAATAACAGGGTTTCCTCCTACAATGAGCAGTTCTTC.

This clonotype was counted only a few times. The gene calls are TRBV4-2 and TRBJ1-2; TRBD1 matches 7 bases. The CDR3 is 15 amino acids. Per the germline V gene, CDR1 is LGHNA and CDR2 is YNFKEQ. The ends lost 2 bases at V and 2 bases at J; junction bases unmatched: 5. The CDR3 DNA is TGTGCCAGCAGCCAACCCGGACAGGCGAACTATGGCTACACCTTC. Translating gives CASSQPGQANYGYTF.

There are a few counts of this clonotype. The CDR3 loop is CAILDRGPGEKLFF. The DNA for the CDR3 is TGTGCCATCCTCGACAGGGGGCCGGGGGAAAAACTGTTTTTT. The rearrangement links TRBV28 to TRBJ1-4; the match to TRBD1 covers 10 bases. The ends lost 10 bases at V and 8 bases at J; junction bases unmatched: 10. The CDR3 spans 14 residues. Germline-derived CDR1 and CDR2 are MDHEN and SYDVKM.

This clonotype was found many times. The rearrangement links TRBV20-1 to TRBJ2-5; D is unresolved. This CDR3 region has 14 residues. Germline lookup yields CDR1 DFQATT and CDR2 SNEGSKA (reference sequence). V was trimmed by 0 bases and J by 2 bases, leaving 10 bases between them. CDR3 region: CSARDWRLQETQYF. CDR3 coding DNA: TGCAGTGCTAGAGACTGGCGCTTACAAGAGACCCAGTACTTC.

This clonotype showed up many times. The chain is built from TRBV6-2 or TRBV6-3 and TRBJ2-4; tentatively, D is TRBD1 (5 bases). V gave up 2 bases and J gave up 8 bases, with 7 bases separating them. In germline, CDR1 is MNHEY, CDR2 SVGEGT. This CDR3 comprises 12 residues. CDR3 coding DNA: TGTGCCAGCAGTTACAGCAGGGACATTCAGTACTTC. Translation: CASSYSRDIQYF.

The chain recombines TRBV4-3 with TRBJ1-1; tentative D call: TRBD1 (6 bases). This CDR3 has 14 residues. V lost 1 base and J lost 4, with 10 bases in between. Germline V gives CDR1 LGHNA, CDR2 YSLEER. The CDR3 DNA reads TGCGCCAGCAGCCAAGCCCAGGGGAGCACTGAAGCTTTCTTT. This translates into CASSQAQGSTEAFF.

This clonotype was seen a handful of times. V is TRBV6-5 and J is TRBJ2-7, with D perhaps TRBD1 (6 bases). Germline V CDR1 and CDR2: MNHEY, SVGAGI. Trimming left V 4 bases short and J 1 base short, with 11 bases between. CDR3 length: 14 amino acids. The CDR3 reads CASSSIRGSYEQYF. The CDR3 nucleotides read TGTGCCAGCAGTTCTATCAGGGGTTCCTACGAGCAGTACTTC.

This clonotype was recorded a few times. The V and J genes are TRBV28 and TRBJ2-7, with no clear D. This CDR3 region has 12 residues. Germline V CDR1 and CDR2: MDHEN, SYDVKM. Trimming took 6 bases from V and 1 from J, leaving 7 bases between them. For the CDR3, the DNA is TGTGCCAGCAGAGGTAATTCCTACGAGCAGTACTTC. Amino acid sequence: CASRGNSYEQYF.

The V gene is TRBV10-3, the J gene TRBJ1-1; D is perhaps TRBD1 (5 bases). In germline, CDR1 is ENHRY, CDR2 SYGVKD. Trimming removed 6 bases at V and 0 bases at J, with 8 bases between. There are 13 residues in the CDR3. In DNA form, the CDR3 reads TGTGCCATCAGGGAGACAGTGAACACTGAAGCTTTCTTT. Protein product: CAIRETVNTEAFF.

A few counts support this clonotype. The chain uses TRBV15 and TRBJ2-7; 9 nucleotides match TRBD2. The junction had 26 bases not matched to a gene; V was cut back by 8 bases and J by 6 bases. The CDR3 spans 19 residues. Germline lookup yields CDR1 LNHNV and CDR2 YYDKDF (reference sequence). CDR3 sequence: CATDTSWVSGRTQLPEQYF. The DNA for the CDR3 is TGTGCCACCGACACGAGTTGGGTAAGCGGGAGGACACAGTTACCCGAGCAGTACTTC.

As concerns this clonotype: This may arise from a read error, as a much more abundant clone is one base away. This rearrangement joins TRBV7-9 to TRBJ2-1, with D unclear. Germline V CDR1 and CDR2: SEHNR, FQNEAQ (reference sequence). The CDR3 length is 13 residues. The ends were cut back, 2 bases at V and 3 bases at J, with 5 bases in the middle. CDR3 sequence: CASSLYIYNEQFF. The CDR3 DNA reads as TGTGCCAGCAGCTTATACATCTACAATGAGCAGTTCTTC.

The chain is built from TRBV6-2 or TRBV6-3 and TRBJ2-1; a weak D match, TRBD2 (6 bases). V dropped 0 bases and J dropped 4 bases, with 10 bases sitting between them. This CDR3 has 15 amino acids. Per the germline V gene, CDR1 is MNHEY and CDR2 is SVGEGT. The CDR3, as DNA: TGTGCCAGCAGTTACTCGTTAAGCGGGTACAATGAGCAGTTCTTC. The encoded protein is CASSYSLSGYNEQFF.

The table lists this clonotype with many counts. This rearrangement joins TRBV27 to TRBJ2-1, with a tentative D call TRBD2 (6 bases). V was shortened by 2 bases and J by 8 bases, with 10 bases between the two germline ends. This CDR3 is built from 13 residues. Germline V gene data show CDR1 as MNHEY and CDR2 as SMNVEV (reference sequence). The CDR3 loop reads CASSLSGLDEQFF. CDR3 nucleotide sequence: TGTGCCAGCAGTTTAAGCGGGTTAGATGAGCAGTTCTTC.

The chain couples TRBV6-2 or TRBV6-3 to TRBJ2-5; D ambiguous. There are 15 residues in the CDR3. CDR1 and CDR2 (germline): MNHEY, SVGEGT. V was pared by 4 bases and J by 5 bases, with 17 bases between. The CDR3 nucleotides read TGTGCCAGCAGTTCCGAGGACGCCTTTGTTGAGACCCAGTACTTC. Translation gives CASSSEDAFVETQYF.